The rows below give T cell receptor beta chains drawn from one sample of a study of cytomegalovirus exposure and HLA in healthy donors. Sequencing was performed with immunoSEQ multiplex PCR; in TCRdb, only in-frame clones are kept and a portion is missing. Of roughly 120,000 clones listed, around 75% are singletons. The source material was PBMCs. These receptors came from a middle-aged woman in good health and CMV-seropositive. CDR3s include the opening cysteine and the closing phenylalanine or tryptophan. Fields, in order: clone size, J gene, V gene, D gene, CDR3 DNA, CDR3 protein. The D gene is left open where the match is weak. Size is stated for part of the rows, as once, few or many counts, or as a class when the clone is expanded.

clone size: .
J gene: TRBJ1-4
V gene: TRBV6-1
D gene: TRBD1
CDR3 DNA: TGTGCCAGCAGTGAGGACAGGGGGGGAGTGACAACTAATGAAAAACTGTTTTTT
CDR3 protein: CASSEDRGGVTTNEKLFF

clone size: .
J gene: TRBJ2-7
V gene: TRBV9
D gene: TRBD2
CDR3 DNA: TGTGCCAGCAGCGTAGAAGGACTAGCGGGAACCTACGAGCAGTACTTC
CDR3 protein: CASSVEGLAGTYEQYF

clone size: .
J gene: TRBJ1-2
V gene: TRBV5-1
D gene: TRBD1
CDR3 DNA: TGCGCCAGCAGCTTGGTGGGGACAGGGGGGAGCTATGGCTACACCTTC
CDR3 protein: CASSLVGTGGSYGYTF

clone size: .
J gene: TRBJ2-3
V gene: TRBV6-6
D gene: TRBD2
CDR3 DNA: TGTGCCAGCTGCCCTAGCGGGATCGATACGCAGTATTTT
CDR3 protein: CASCPSGIDTQYF

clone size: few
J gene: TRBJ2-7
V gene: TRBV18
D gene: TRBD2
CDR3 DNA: TGTGCCAGCTCACCAAGGACTAGCTGGTACGAGCAGTACTTC
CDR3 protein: CASSPRTSWYEQYF

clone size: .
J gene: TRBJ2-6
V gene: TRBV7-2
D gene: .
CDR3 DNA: TGTGCCAGTCATATCGGGGGATCTGGGGCCAACGTCCTGACTTTC
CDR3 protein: CASHIGGSGANVLTF

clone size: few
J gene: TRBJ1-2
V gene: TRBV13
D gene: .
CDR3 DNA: TGTGCCAGCAGCTTACTACAGGGCTTTGGCTACACCTTC
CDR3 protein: CASSLLQGFGYTF

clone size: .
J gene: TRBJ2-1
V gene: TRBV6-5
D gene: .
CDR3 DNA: TGTGCCAGCAGCCCCAGGGGTACCTACAATGAGCAGTTCTTC
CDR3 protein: CASSPRGTYNEQFF

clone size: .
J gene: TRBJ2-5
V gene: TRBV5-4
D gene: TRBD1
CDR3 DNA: TGTGCCAGCGAAGGACAGGGAGAAGAGACCCAGTACTTC
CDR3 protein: CASEGQGEETQYF

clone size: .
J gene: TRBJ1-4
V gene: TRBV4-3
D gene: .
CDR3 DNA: TGCGCCAGCAGCCAAGAGTGGAGGTCAACTAATGAAAAACTGTTTTTT
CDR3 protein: CASSQEWRSTNEKLFF

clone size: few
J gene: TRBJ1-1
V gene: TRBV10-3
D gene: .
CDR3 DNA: TGTGCCATCAGGGACTCGCTGAACACTGAAGCTTTCTTT
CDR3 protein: CAIRDSLNTEAFF

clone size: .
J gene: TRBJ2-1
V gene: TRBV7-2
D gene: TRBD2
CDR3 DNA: TGTGCCAGCAGCTTAGGACTAGCACAGATCTACAATGAGCAGTTCTTC
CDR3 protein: CASSLGLAQIYNEQFF

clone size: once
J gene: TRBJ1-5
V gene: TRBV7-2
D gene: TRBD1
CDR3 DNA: TGTGCCAGCAGCTATGGACAGGGATTAGGTCAGCCCCAGCATTTT
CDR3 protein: CASSYGQGLGQPQHF

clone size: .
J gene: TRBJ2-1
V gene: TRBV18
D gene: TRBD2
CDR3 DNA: TGTGCCAGCTCACCCTCTACTAGCGGGAGAGGGGGGTCCTACAATGAGCAGTTCTTC
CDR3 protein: CASSPSTSGRGGSYNEQFF

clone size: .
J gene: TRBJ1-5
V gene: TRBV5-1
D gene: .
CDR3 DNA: TGCGCCAGCAGCTTGGTAGGGGGGGAGATTGGTCAGCCCCAGCATTTT
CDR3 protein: CASSLVGGEIGQPQHF

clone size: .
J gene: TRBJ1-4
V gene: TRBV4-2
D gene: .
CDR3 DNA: TGTGCCAGCAGCCAATCCGAATGGGGAGGTAATGAAAAACTGTTTTTT
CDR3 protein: CASSQSEWGGNEKLFF

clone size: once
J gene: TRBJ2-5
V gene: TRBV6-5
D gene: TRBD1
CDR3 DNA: TGTGCCAGCAGGAGATGGACAGGGGGCACGGAGACCCAGTACTTC
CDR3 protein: CASRRWTGGTETQYF

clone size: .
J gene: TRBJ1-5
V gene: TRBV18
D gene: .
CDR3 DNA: TGTGCCAGCTCACCAGGCCGGGATCAGCCCCAGCATTTT
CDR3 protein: CASSPGRDQPQHF

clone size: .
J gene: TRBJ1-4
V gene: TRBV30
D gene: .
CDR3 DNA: TGTGCCTGGAGTGCTGGGGGGGTAGAAGAAAAACTGTTTTTT
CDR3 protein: CAWSAGGVEEKLFF

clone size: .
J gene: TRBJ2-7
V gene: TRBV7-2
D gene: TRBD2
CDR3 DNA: TGTGCCAGCAGCCTGGGACTAGCGGGGGGTGGGGAGCAGTACTTC
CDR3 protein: CASSLGLAGGGEQYF

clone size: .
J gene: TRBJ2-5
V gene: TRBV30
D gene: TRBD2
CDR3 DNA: TGTGCCTGGAGCCTCCGGGTTATCCTAGCGGGGGTTGAGACCCAGTACTTC
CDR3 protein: CAWSLRVILAGVETQYF

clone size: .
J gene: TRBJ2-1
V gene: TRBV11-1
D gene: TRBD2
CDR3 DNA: TGTGCCAGCAGCGCGGGACTAGCGGGGGGGCTAAATGAGCAGTTCTTC
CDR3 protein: CASSAGLAGGLNEQFF